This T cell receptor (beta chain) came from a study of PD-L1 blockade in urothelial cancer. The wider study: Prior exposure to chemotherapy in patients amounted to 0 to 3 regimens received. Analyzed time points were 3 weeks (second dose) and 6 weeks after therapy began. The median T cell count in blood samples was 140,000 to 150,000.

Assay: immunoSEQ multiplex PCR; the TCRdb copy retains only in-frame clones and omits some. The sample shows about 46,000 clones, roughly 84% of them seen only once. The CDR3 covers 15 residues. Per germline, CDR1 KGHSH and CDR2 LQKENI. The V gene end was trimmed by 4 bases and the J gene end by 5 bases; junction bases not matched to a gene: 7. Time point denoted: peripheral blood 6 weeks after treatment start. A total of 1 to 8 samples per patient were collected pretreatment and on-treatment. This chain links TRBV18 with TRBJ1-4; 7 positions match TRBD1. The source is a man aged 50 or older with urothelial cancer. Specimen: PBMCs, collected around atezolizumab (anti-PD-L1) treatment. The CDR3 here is CASSLNRGFNEKLFF. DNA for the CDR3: TGTGCCAGCTCACTAAACAGGGGTTTCAATGAAAAACTGTTTTTT. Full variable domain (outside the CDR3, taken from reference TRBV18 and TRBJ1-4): NAGVMQNPRHLVRRRGQEARLRCSPMKGHSHVYWYRQLPEEGLKFMVYLQKENIIDESGMPKERFSAEFPKEGPSILRIQQVVRGDSAAYFCASSLNRGFNEKLFFGSGTQLSVL.